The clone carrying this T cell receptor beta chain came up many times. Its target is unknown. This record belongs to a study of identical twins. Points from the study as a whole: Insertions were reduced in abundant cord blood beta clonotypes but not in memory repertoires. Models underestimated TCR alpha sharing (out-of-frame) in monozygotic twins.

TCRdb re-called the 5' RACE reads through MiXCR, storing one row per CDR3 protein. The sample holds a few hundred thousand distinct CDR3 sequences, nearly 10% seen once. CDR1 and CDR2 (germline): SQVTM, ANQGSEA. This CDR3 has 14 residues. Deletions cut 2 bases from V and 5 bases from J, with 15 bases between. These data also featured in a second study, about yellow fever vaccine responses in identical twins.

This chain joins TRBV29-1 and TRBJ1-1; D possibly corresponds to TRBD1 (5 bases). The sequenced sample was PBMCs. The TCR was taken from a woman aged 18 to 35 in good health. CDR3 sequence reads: CSVEIVGVETEAFF. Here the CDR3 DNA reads TGCAGCGTTGAAATCGTAGGGGTAGAGACTGAAGCTTTCTTT.